A selection of T cell receptor beta chains follows, all from one sample in a study of T cells after yellow fever vaccination. Each CDR3 protein is one row after TCRdb ran MiXCR on the 5' RACE reads. The sample carries nearly 550,000 distinct CDR3 sequences, over 15% recorded once. The input for sequencing was PBMCs, taken 15 days after the yellow fever booster vaccination. The source is a man under 40 who received the YFV17D yellow fever vaccine. Both conserved end residues are part of each CDR3. The order of the fields is V gene, J gene, CDR3 protein.

TRBV19	TRBJ1-1	CARKDGGPEAFF
TRBV20-1	TRBJ2-5	CSADAGQETQYF
TRBV12-3/TRBV12-4	TRBJ2-5	CASSPRDRGDETQYF
TRBV29-1	TRBJ1-1	CSVERSGTEAFF
TRBV28	TRBJ2-7	CASSFPGLANEQYF
TRBV5-1	TRBJ2-7	CASSWDGVGSYEQYF
TRBV20-1	TRBJ2-1	CSASPAGPYNEQFF
TRBV27	TRBJ2-6	CASSGVAGANVLTF
TRBV7-2	TRBJ2-7	CASSFGTGAGEQYF
TRBV12-3/TRBV12-4	TRBJ2-3	CASRTLFSTDTQYF
TRBV7-2	TRBJ1-4	CASSPRTGEKLFF
TRBV4-2	TRBJ2-5	CASSQEPGLQETQYF
TRBV6-5	TRBJ2-1	CASSWPPPREQFF
TRBV3-1	TRBJ1-4	CASSLRDEKLFF
TRBV9	TRBJ2-7	CASSPLTSGQEEQYF
TRBV21-1	TRBJ1-2	CASSKALSGTGVINYGYTF
TRBV29-1	TRBJ2-3	CSVSGLAGGNPTDTQYF
TRBV10-1	TRBJ2-1	CASSEEVAGDSYNEQFF
TRBV4-1	TRBJ1-1	CASSQESLTGARAFF
TRBV7-6	TRBJ2-1	CASSPGLEDNEQFF
TRBV7-8	TRBJ1-4	CASSSGTENEKLFF
TRBV5-1	TRBJ2-1	CASSLAGDSYNEQFF
TRBV15	TRBJ2-5	CATSNGPQETQYF
TRBV9	TRBJ2-3	CASSVVGTSGSSDTQYF
TRBV18	TRBJ2-3	CASSRSREGADTQYF
TRBV6-2/TRBV6-3	TRBJ2-1	CASSSSGLAGVLNEQFF
TRBV12-3/TRBV12-4	TRBJ2-1	CASSRPTSGSLLGSYNEQFF
TRBV20-1	TRBJ2-7	CSAPRGGTGPYEQYF
TRBV5-4	TRBJ2-3	CASSGLAGGLADTQYF
TRBV5-6	TRBJ1-2	CASSEDRLYGYTF
TRBV20-1	TRBJ2-2	CSARLAGNTGELFF
TRBV20-1	TRBJ2-7	CSARDGTSGTYEQYF
TRBV24-1	TRBJ2-5	CATSGLGNQETQYF
TRBV9	TRBJ2-7	CASSVGTAGEQYF
TRBV7-8	TRBJ2-3	CASSLEGRGWTDTQYF
TRBV21-1	TRBJ1-1	CASPRENTEAFF
TRBV7-9	TRBJ2-1	CASTHNEQFF
TRBV7-2	TRBJ2-1	CASTQGLAGDEQFF
TRBV20-1	TRBJ2-6	CSASYGANVLTF
TRBV20-1	TRBJ2-1	CSARDTRREGLSDEQFF
TRBV20-1	TRBJ2-5	CSADTTGSWETQYF
TRBV27	TRBJ2-2	CASGRQGSNTGELFF
TRBV14	TRBJ2-1	CASSQGLGLYNEQFF
TRBV7-2	TRBJ2-1	CASSLEAGGSQFF
TRBV7-6	TRBJ2-1	CASSFGERGNEQFF
TRBV6-2/TRBV6-3	TRBJ2-2	CASREREYGGELFF
TRBV15	TRBJ1-5	CATSIVRNQPQHF
TRBV20-1	TRBJ2-1	CSASWVNEQFF
TRBV7-2	TRBJ1-4	CASSPDRAEYIEKLFF
TRBV15	TRBJ2-1	CATVQGTGVNNEQFF
TRBV6-2/TRBV6-3	TRBJ2-7	CASSKQLAGGGEQYF
TRBV2	TRBJ2-6	CASTRLVSGANVLTF
TRBV28	TRBJ2-3	CASGGSFRTDTQYF
TRBV20-1	TRBJ2-7	CSAISGGKSYEQYF